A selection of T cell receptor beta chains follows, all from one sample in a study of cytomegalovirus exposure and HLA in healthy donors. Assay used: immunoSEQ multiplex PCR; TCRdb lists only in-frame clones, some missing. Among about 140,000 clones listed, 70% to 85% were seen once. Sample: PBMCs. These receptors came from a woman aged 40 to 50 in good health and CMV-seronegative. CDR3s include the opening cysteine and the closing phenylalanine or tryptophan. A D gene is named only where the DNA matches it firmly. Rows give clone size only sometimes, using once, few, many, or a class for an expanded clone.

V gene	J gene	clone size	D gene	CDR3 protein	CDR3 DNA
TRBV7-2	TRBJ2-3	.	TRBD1	CASRIQGAGTDTQYF	TGTGCCAGCAGGATACAGGGGGCTGGCACAGATACGCAGTATTTT
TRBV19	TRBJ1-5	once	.	CASQDSRKALNQPQHF	TGTGCCAGTCAAGACTCTCGCAAAGCCCTCAATCAGCCCCAGCATTTT
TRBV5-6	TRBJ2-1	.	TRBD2	CASSPVVASGRAARNEQFF	TGTGCCAGCAGCCCGGTCGTGGCTAGCGGGAGGGCGGCAAGGAATGAGCAGTTCTTC
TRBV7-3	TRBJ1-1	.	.	CASSLTQSDEAFF	TGTGCCAGCAGCTTAACACAGTCAGATGAAGCTTTCTTT
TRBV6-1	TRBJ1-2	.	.	CASSEVAGSYGYTF	TGTGCCAGCAGTGAAGTTGCCGGGTCCTATGGCTACACCTTC
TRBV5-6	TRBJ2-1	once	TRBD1	CASSFGDRDNPTYNEQFF	TGTGCCAGCAGCTTTGGGGACAGGGATAACCCGACCTACAATGAGCAGTTCTTC
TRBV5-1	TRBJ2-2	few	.	CASSLGAANTGELFF	TGCGCCAGCAGCTTGGGTGCAGCGAACACCGGGGAGCTGTTTTTT
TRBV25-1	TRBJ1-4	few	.	CASSDYKGVRGNEKLFF	TGTGCCAGCAGTGATTACAAAGGGGTTAGGGGCAATGAAAAACTGTTTTTT
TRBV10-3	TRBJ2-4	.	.	CATEVDKGDIQYF	TGTGCCACCGAAGTGGACAAGGGTGACATTCAGTACTTC
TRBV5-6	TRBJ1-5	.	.	CASSFRDQPQHF	TGTGCCAGCAGCTTCCGCGATCAGCCCCAGCATTTT